These 12 T cell receptor beta chains were sequenced from one sample in a study of molecular identifiers for immune sequencing clone quantification. In TCRdb, the PCR reads were re-called with MiXCR into one record per CDR3 protein. The table lists approximately 54,000 distinct CDR3 sequences, less than 25% of them singletons. The specimen sequenced was naive CD8+ T cells from blood, with Jurkat cell RNA spiked in. Noted subset: FACS-sorted CD8+CD4-CCR7+CD45RA+ naive T cells. These receptor sequences come from a human donor in good health. Some libraries in this study had Jurkat cell RNA spiked in.

This clonotype was picked up many times. V is TRBV9 and J is TRBJ2-2; D gene unclear. This CDR3 region has 16 residues. CDR1 is SGDLS and CDR2 is YYNGEE in the germline V gene. V gave up 3 bases and J gave up 4 bases, with 16 bases separating them. The CDR3 nucleotides are TGTGCCAGCAGCGCCGGTTGGGCAGTAATCACCGGGGAGCTGTTTTTT. Its protein product is CASSAGWAVITGELFF.

This clonotype occurred many times. The chain joins TRBV3-1 to TRBJ2-5; TRBD2 aligns across 9 bases. V lost 4 bases to trimming and J lost 2 bases; unmatched junction nucleotides: 8. The CDR3 loop spans 16 amino acids. CDR1 LGHDT and CDR2 YNNKEL come from the germline V gene (reference sequence). The CDR3 reads CASSPHSGGLQETQYF. As DNA, the CDR3 is TGTGCCAGCAGCCCACATAGCGGGGGACTACAAGAGACCCAGTACTTC.

This clonotype was seen only a few times. A read error is possible here, since a much larger clone lies one base away. The chain recombines TRBV20-1 with TRBJ2-7; 7 nucleotides line up with TRBD2. This CDR3 contains 12 residues. CDR1 and CDR2 (germline): DFQATT, SNEGSKA (reference sequence). This CDR3 is CSAYGPAGERYF. CDR3 DNA sequence: TGCAGTGCTTACGGCCCGGCGGGGGAGCGGTACTTC.

Comment on this clonotype: An end of the junction does not agree with germline; a read error may underlie this. The chain carries TRBV12-3 or TRBV12-4 and TRBJ1-2; the D is unclear. This CDR3 spans 16 amino acids. In DNA form, the CDR3 reads TGTGCCAGCAGCCCTCCGACGACCCCCGGCCCCTATGGCTACGCCTTC. Translating gives CASSPPTTPGPYGYAF.

This clonotype was picked up many times. J is TRBJ2-5 and V is TRBV3-1; D is ambiguous. The CDR3 has 15 amino acids. Germline V lookup: CDR1 LGHDT, CDR2 YNNKEL (reference sequence). Trimming cost V 1 base and J 4 bases, with 13 bases left between them. CDR3 DNA sequence: TGTGCCAGCAGCCAAGCTAGTGAAGCTGGAGAGACCCAGTACTTC. Translation gives CASSQASEAGETQYF.

Turning to this clonotype: This may stem from a read error, because a much larger clone lies one nucleotide away. Lacking the conserved final phenylalanine or tryptophan, this CDR3 likely reflects a read error. The chain combines TRBV12-3 or TRBV12-4 with TRBJ2-5; D unclear. V was clipped by 2 bases and J by 5 bases, with 6 bases between them. This CDR3 contains 12 residues. CDR3 nucleotides: TGTGCCAGCAGTTTAATCGGGGAGACCCAGTACCTC. Translating gives CASSLIGETQYL.

In its sample, this clonotype was seen many times. The gene calls are TRBV5-1 and TRBJ1-5; 7 nucleotides match TRBD1. Germline V gene sequence: CDR1 SGHRS, CDR2 YFSETQ. The V gene end was trimmed by 0 bases and the J gene end by 7 bases; junction bases not matched to a gene: 4. This CDR3 comprises 14 residues. Here the CDR3 DNA reads TGCGCCAGCAGCTTGGGACAGGGTATACAGCCCCAGCATTTT. It is translated as CASSLGQGIQPQHF.

This clonotype was counted at least ten times. DNA for the CDR3: TGTGCCAGCAGTTTAGTGGGTCCGGGACAGGGGTATGACAATGAGCAGTTCTTC. It yields the protein CASSLVGPGQGYDNEQFF. The chain is built from TRBV27 and TRBJ2-1; TRBD1 matches 10 bases. The length of the CDR3 is 18 residues. V was pared by 2 bases and J by 5 bases, with 12 bases of the junction left unmatched. The germline gives CDR1 MNHEY, CDR2 SMNVEV (reference sequence).

This clonotype was found many times. The chain couples TRBV11-2 to TRBJ2-1, with D perhaps matching TRBD2 (5 bases). V lost 1 base and J lost 2, with 12 bases in between. The CDR3 has 16 residues. Germline values: CDR1 SGHAT, CDR2 FQNNGV. The CDR3 nucleotides are TGTGCCAGCAGCTTAGTTCGGAGGAGGCCCTACAATGAGCAGTTCTTC. Translated: CASSLVRRRPYNEQFF.

Remarks on this clonotype: A much larger clone lies one base from this, so it may be a read error. The rearrangement links TRBV29-1 to TRBJ1-2; no clear D gene. Trimming cost V 4 bases and J 5 bases, with 11 bases left between them. The CDR3 is 12 residues long. CDR1 is SQVTM and CDR2 is ANQGSEA in the germline V gene. In nucleotides, the CDR3 is TGCAGCGTTGTAAGGACTGATTATGGCTACACCTTC. Its translation is CSVVRTDYGYTF. Combining the CDR3 with reference TRBV29-1 and TRBJ1-2 gives the whole variable domain SAVISQKPSRDICQRGTSLTIQCQVDSQVTMMFWYRQQPGQSLTLIATANQGSEATYESGFVIDKFPISRPNLTFSTLTVSNMSPEDSSIYLCSVVRTDYGYTFGSGTRLTVV.

This clonotype occurred many times. The chain couples TRBV7-9 to TRBJ2-2, with D uncertain. From germline, CDR1 is SEHNR and CDR2 FQNEAQ (reference sequence). This CDR3 contains 13 residues. The germline V and J ends were trimmed by 1 base and 6 bases, with 6 bases remaining between them. In DNA, the CDR3 is TGTGCCAGCAGCTTAGTACCAGCCGGGGAGCTGTTTTTT. Its protein is CASSLVPAGELFF.

Comment on this clonotype: A much larger clone differs by one base, so this may be a read error. The chain carries TRBV4-1 and TRBJ2-1, with TRBD2 identical over 7 bases. CDR3 size: 12 residues. Germline loops: CDR1 MGHRA, CDR2 YSYEKL. The CDR3 region has the DNA TGCGCCAGCAGCCAAGTGGCGGGAGAGCGGTTCTTC. This translates into CASSQVAGERFF.